The sample holds one count of the clone carrying this T cell receptor beta chain. Its antigen is currently unknown. The sample comes from a study of T cell responses to AZD1222 COVID-19 vaccine. Study-wide results and caveats: Clonal diversity was possibly underestimated, and the donors were mostly white British, with more females. Recipients of two AZD1222 doses showed rising Spike-specific TCR breadth and depth.

Trimming took 3 bases from V and 9 from J, leaving 9 bases between them. Germline V gives CDR1 SEHNR, CDR2 FQNEAQ (reference sequence). This CDR3 has 12 amino acids. Assay used: immunoSEQ multiplex PCR; TCRdb lists only in-frame clones, some missing. The sample includes about 70,000 clones, about four fifths of them seen just once. The origin of this receptor is an adult who received the AZD1222 COVID-19 vaccine. The source was peripheral blood, collected 28 days after the second AZD1222 dose. J is TRBJ1-5 and V is TRBV7-9; no firm D call. The CDR3 DNA sequence: TGTGCCAGCAGCTTCGAGCTGAGGCCCCAGCATTTT. Its translation is CASSFELRPQHF.